A selection of T cell receptor beta chains follows, all from one sample in a study of blood T cell repertoires in COVID-19. Method: immunoSEQ multiplex PCR; TCRdb's copy keeps in-frame clones and lacks some. Of some 290,000 clones listed, nearly 90% are singletons. The sequencing sample was made of peripheral blood. These receptors were collected from a woman aged 25 to 39 with COVID-19, enrolled during active disease. The CDR3 runs from the conserved cysteine through the conserved F or W. Each record gives: CDR3 protein, CDR3 DNA, J gene, V gene, D gene, clone size, CDR3 length. The D gene is left open where the match is weak. Rows give clone size only sometimes, using once, few, many, or a class for an expanded clone.

CDR3: CASSLEASGAYGSTDTQYF; DNA: TGCGCCAGCAGCTTGGAAGCTAGCGGGGCATACGGGAGCACAGATACGCAGTATTTT; J: TRBJ2-3; V: TRBV5-1; D: TRBD2; size: NA; length: 19
CDR3: CASSQGGGGGDQPQHF; DNA: TGTGCCAGCAGCCAAGGGGGGGGAGGCGGCGATCAGCCCCAGCATTTT; J: TRBJ1-5; V: TRBV3-1/TRBV3-2; D: NA; size: NA; length: 16
CDR3: CASRLGNQPQHF; DNA: TGTGCCAGCCGTCTTGGCAATCAGCCCCAGCATTTT; J: TRBJ1-5; V: TRBV19; D: NA; size: NA; length: 12
CDR3: CASSIILAGQETQYF; DNA: TGTGCCAGTAGTATTATACTAGCGGGGCAAGAGACCCAGTACTTC; J: TRBJ2-5; V: TRBV19; D: TRBD2; size: NA; length: 15
CDR3: CASSIGQGRDTQYF; DNA: TGTGCCAGCAGTATCGGACAGGGGCGGGATACGCAGTATTTT; J: TRBJ2-3; V: TRBV6-5; D: TRBD1; size: NA; length: 14
CDR3: CALRAGVYSNQPQHF; DNA: TGTGCTCTCAGGGCAGGGGTCTATAGCAATCAGCCCCAGCATTTT; J: TRBJ1-5; V: TRBV7-9; D: NA; size: NA; length: 15
CDR3: CASTLRGGPLEQYF; DNA: TGTGCCAGCACCCTTCGGGGAGGACCTCTGGAGCAGTACTTC; J: TRBJ2-7; V: TRBV5-4; D: NA; size: once; length: 14
CDR3: CASSEPGGVNSRDQPQHF; DNA: TGTGCCAGCAGTGAACCAGGAGGGGTGAATTCGCGGGATCAGCCCCAGCATTTT; J: TRBJ1-5; V: TRBV6-1; D: NA; size: few; length: 18
CDR3: CASSSGGDRGTDTQYF; DNA: TGTGCCAGCAGCTCCGGGGGGGACAGGGGCACAGATACGCAGTATTTT; J: TRBJ2-3; V: TRBV11-2; D: NA; size: NA; length: 16
CDR3: CASSQLRGGAEAFF; DNA: TGTGCCAGCAGCCAACTACGGGGAGGGGCTGAAGCTTTCTTT; J: TRBJ1-1; V: TRBV11-2; D: NA; size: once; length: 14
CDR3: CASSTDRSSGNTIYF; DNA: TGTGCCAGCAGTACGGACAGGAGCTCTGGAAACACCATATATTTT; J: TRBJ1-3; V: TRBV27; D: TRBD1; size: NA; length: 15
CDR3: CASQAGHYQTEAFF; DNA: TGTGCCAGTCAAGCGGGACACTATCAGACTGAAGCTTTCTTT; J: TRBJ1-1; V: TRBV19; D: NA; size: few; length: 14
CDR3: CASSQATGTGVFEQFF; DNA: TGCGCCAGCAGCCAAGCCACCGGGACAGGGGTTTTTGAGCAGTTCTTC; J: TRBJ2-1; V: TRBV4-1; D: TRBD1; size: NA; length: 16
CDR3: CASSFSGANVLTF; DNA: TGTGCCAGCAGTTTTTCAGGGGCCAACGTCCTGACTTTC; J: TRBJ2-6; V: TRBV27; D: NA; size: NA; length: 13
CDR3: CASSQSLAGGLSYNEQFF; DNA: TGTGCCAGCAGCCAAAGTTTAGCGGGGGGTCTCTCCTACAATGAGCAGTTCTTC; J: TRBJ2-1; V: TRBV7-8; D: TRBD2; size: NA; length: 18
CDR3: CASSLGSGKNTEAFF; DNA: TGTGCCAGCAGCTTGGGGTCAGGGAAGAACACTGAAGCTTTCTTT; J: TRBJ1-1; V: TRBV5-4; D: NA; size: NA; length: 15
CDR3: CASKQRDRDHGYTF; DNA: TGTGCCAGCAAACAACGGGACAGGGACCATGGCTACACCTTC; J: TRBJ1-2; V: TRBV9; D: TRBD1; size: NA; length: 14
CDR3: CASSSPGTSVGELFF; DNA: TGTGCCAGCAGCTCACCCGGGACTAGCGTCGGGGAGCTGTTTTTT; J: TRBJ2-2; V: TRBV5-4; D: TRBD2; size: once; length: 15
CDR3: CASSLYPLAGVLVGASNEQFF; DNA: TGTGCCAGCAGCTTATATCCCCTAGCGGGGGTATTGGTCGGGGCTAGCAATGAGCAGTTCTTC; J: TRBJ2-1; V: TRBV7-7; D: TRBD2; size: NA; length: 21
CDR3: CASSPRGADYGYTF; DNA: TGCGCCAGCAGCCCCAGGGGGGCTGACTATGGCTACACCTTC; J: TRBJ1-2; V: TRBV4-1; D: TRBD1; size: NA; length: 14